The clone carrying this T cell receptor (beta chain) was picked up a small number of times. This sample stems from a study of response to subunit inactivated influenza vaccine. TCRdb re-called the RT-PCR reads with MiXCR, one entry per CDR3 protein. Among approximately 500,000 distinct CDR3 sequences listed, approximately 24% were seen once. This CDR3 is built from 12 residues. The germline V and J ends were trimmed by 6 bases and 3 bases, with 11 bases remaining between them. The germline gives CDR1 SQVTM, CDR2 ANQGSEA. Separately, the same data were catalogued under a study of T cells expressing NK-cell markers. That investigation notes: TCR beta libraries carry UMIs added by 5'RACE template switching.

The sample here was CD4+ T cells sorted from PBMCs, taken approximately 13 days after vaccination. The TCR was taken from a man aged 50 or older who received an inactivated influenza vaccine. The chain employs TRBV29-1 and TRBJ2-5, with no clear D. The CDR3 sequence: CSVFLEEETQYF. CDR3 coding DNA: TGCAGCGTATTTCTGGAAGAAGAGACCCAGTACTTC.